Listed here are 19 T cell receptor beta chains from one sample, sequenced in a study of PD-L1 blockade in urothelial cancer. Produced via immunoSEQ multiplex PCR; TCRdb's table is partial and in-frame only. The data hold about 32,000 clones, with roughly 88% observed a single time. The source material was PBMCs, sampled around atezolizumab (anti-PD-L1) treatment. The receptors derive from a man aged 55 to 69 with urothelial cancer.

The rearrangement links TRBV14 to TRBJ1-1; 10 bases match TRBD1. The CDR3 length is 16 residues. The germline CDR1 and CDR2 sequences are SGHDN and FVKESK. With V trimmed by 4 bases and J by 3 bases, 8 bases remained unmatched. The CDR3 DNA sequence: TGTGCCAGCAGCCCGAACCGGGACAGGGGTTACACTGAAGCTTTCTTT. Protein product: CASSPNRDRGYTEAFF.

The V and J genes are TRBV5-4 and TRBJ2-7, with D perhaps TRBD1 (5 bases). V was pared by 0 bases and J by 1 base, with 11 bases between. The CDR3 runs 15 residues. The germline CDR1 and CDR2 sequences are SGHNT and YYREEE (reference sequence). The CDR3 loop is CASSLEGARSYEQYF. The CDR3 DNA follows: TGTGCCAGCAGCTTGGAAGGGGCTCGGTCCTACGAGCAGTACTTC.

This rearrangement joins TRBV7-9 to TRBJ1-2, with D possibly TRBD1 on 5 matching bases. This CDR3 is built from 16 residues. V dropped 3 bases and J dropped 5 bases, with 19 bases sitting between them. CDR1 SEHNR and CDR2 FQNEAQ come from the germline V gene (reference sequence). Written as DNA, the CDR3 is TGTGCCAGCAGCTTCCCGGACAATCCGGAACGGTATGGCTACACCTTC. Amino acids: CASSFPDNPERYGYTF.

The CDR3 coding sequence is TGTGCCAGCTCACAAGGACAGACTACCGGGGAGCTGTTTTTT. It translates to CASSQGQTTGELFF. This chain connects TRBV18 to TRBJ2-2, with D tentatively TRBD1 (6 bases). V lost 4 bases, J lost 5 bases, and 11 bases lay in between. Germline assignment: CDR1 KGHSH and CDR2 LQKENI. The CDR3 runs to 14 residues.

The V gene is TRBV27, the J gene TRBJ1-5; D ambiguous. The V end lost 2 bases, the J end lost 3 bases, and 11 bases lay between the germline ends. The germline V gene has CDR1 MNHEY and CDR2 SMNVEV (reference sequence). The CDR3 is 15 residues long. The CDR3 DNA reads TGTGCCAGCAGTTTAGAGGGTCGGTACAATCAGCCCCAGCATTTT. Translation gives CASSLEGRYNQPQHF.

The CDR3 loop reads CSVDGQGAYEQYF. CDR3 sequence (DNA): TGCAGCGTTGACGGGCAGGGGGCGTACGAGCAGTACTTC. V usage is TRBV29-1 and J usage is TRBJ2-7, with 8 nucleotides matching TRBD1. The CDR3 is made up of 13 amino acids. Germline assignment: CDR1 SQVTM and CDR2 ANQGSEA. V was clipped by 3 bases and J by 4 bases; unmatched bases: 5.

The chain uses TRBV5-1 and TRBJ2-2, with 13 positions matching TRBD2. Per germline, CDR1 SGHRS and CDR2 YFSETQ. The CDR3 spans 15 residues. The J segment lost 6 bases and the V segment lost 4 bases, leaving 3 bases of the junction unmatched. The CDR3 DNA reads as TGCGCCAGCAGCCCCGGACTAGCGGGAGCCGGGGAGCTGTTTTTT. It yields the protein CASSPGLAGAGELFF.

This clone was recorded a few times. One end of the junction is discordant with germline, which a read error may explain. Different DNA sequences within this sample yield the same CDR3. The chain recombines TRBV7-9 with TRBJ2-7; weak D call: TRBD2 (6 bases). The germline V gene encodes CDR1 SEHNR and CDR2 FQNEAQ (reference sequence). The CDR3 is made up of 14 amino acids. CDR3 in DNA: TGCGCCAGCAGCTTGGCGGGGCTGATCTACGAGCAGTACTTC. Translating gives CASSLAGLIYEQYF.

This sequence joins TRBV4-3 and TRBJ1-1, with D unclear. CDR1 is LGHNA and CDR2 is YSLEER in the germline V gene. Trimming took off 3 bases at V and 1 base at J, with 12 bases between the two ends. This CDR3 is built from 15 residues. In DNA, the CDR3 is TGCGCCAGCAGCCATACCGGACTCTCGAACACTGAAGCTTTCTTT. It yields the protein CASSHTGLSNTEAFF.

The rearrangement joins TRBV6-6 to TRBJ2-1; 7 positions match TRBD2. The CDR3 totals 14 residues. The V and J ends lost 6 bases and 0 bases, in that order; junction bases with no gene match: 2. Germline loops: CDR1 MNHNY, CDR2 SVGAGI (reference sequence). DNA of the CDR3: TGTGCCAGCAGCCCTAGCGGCTCCTACAATGAGCAGTTCTTC. This gives the protein CASSPSGSYNEQFF.

This chain links TRBV5-1 with TRBJ1-6; D call uncertain. V was pared by 0 bases and J by 10 bases, with 14 bases between. Germline lookup yields CDR1 SGHRS and CDR2 YFSETQ. The CDR3 consists of 15 residues. The CDR3 region has the DNA TGCGCCAGCAGCTTGGCCGGAGGTTTTAACTCACCCCTCCACTTT. Translating it yields CASSLAGGFNSPLHF.

V gene TRBV29-1 combines with J gene TRBJ2-1; possible D gene TRBD2, 7 bases. The germline V and J ends were trimmed by 3 bases and 4 bases, with 16 bases remaining between them. Germline CDR1 and CDR2: SQVTM and ANQGSEA. This CDR3 has 15 amino acids. CDR3 in amino acids: CSVDFRGGAYNEQFF. In DNA, the CDR3 is TGCAGCGTTGATTTCCGCGGGGGCGCATACAATGAGCAGTTCTTC.

On this clone itself: Germline and junction disagree at one end, which may indicate a read error. The V gene is TRBV29-1, the J gene TRBJ2-7, with D unresolved. The CDR3 sequence is 12 residues long. The V gene's germline CDR1 is SQVTM and CDR2 ANQGSEA. The CDR3 spells CSVAFGNYGQYF. CDR3 sequence (DNA): TGCAGCGTTGCCTTCGGAAACTACGGGCAGTACTTC.

This chain uses TRBV29-1 with TRBJ2-7, with 9 bases aligning to TRBD2. The CDR3 consists of 14 residues. Germline CDR1 SQVTM, CDR2 ANQGSEA. J lost 3 bases, V lost 4 bases, and 7 bases had no gene match. CDR3 protein: CSVAGLAGNYEQYF. CDR3 DNA sequence: TGCAGCGTTGCAGGCCTAGCGGGGAACTACGAGCAGTACTTC.

This clone was picked up one time. The genes are TRBV28 and TRBJ1-2; tentatively, D is TRBD1 (5 bases). Trimming stripped 8 bases from V and 3 bases from J, with 7 bases between. This CDR3 is built from 11 residues. Germline V lookup: CDR1 MDHEN, CDR2 SYDVKM. CDR3 sequence reads: CASLRDYGYTF. CDR3 bases: TGTGCCAGCCTCAGGGACTATGGCTACACCTTC.

V usage is TRBV6-4 and J usage is TRBJ2-7; tentatively, D is TRBD1 (6 bases). The CDR3 is made up of 15 amino acids. Trimming took off 5 bases at V and 3 bases at J, with 17 bases between the two ends. CDR1 is MRHNA, CDR2 SNTAGT, per germline. As DNA, the CDR3 is TGTGCCAGCAGTAAGGAACAGGGTTCGGGCTACGAGCAGTACTTC. Amino acids: CASSKEQGSGYEQYF.

The chain employs TRBV11-2 and TRBJ1-5, with a tentative D call TRBD1 (6 bases). The germline gives CDR1 SGHAT, CDR2 FQNNGV. This CDR3 has 18 residues. V was shortened by 1 base and J by 2 bases, with 18 bases between the two germline ends. The CDR3 spells CASSLAHQGEGGNQPQHF. In DNA, the CDR3 is TGTGCCAGCAGCTTAGCCCATCAAGGGGAGGGGGGCAATCAGCCCCAGCATTTT.

V usage is TRBV5-5 and J usage is TRBJ1-1; maybe TRBD1 (6 bases). CDR1 is SGHKS, CDR2 YYEKEE, per germline (reference sequence). The CDR3 spans 15 residues. The ends were cut back, 3 bases at V and 0 bases at J, with 12 bases in the middle. The CDR3 reads CASSSRTDMNTEAFF. The CDR3 coding sequence is TGTGCCAGCAGCTCCCGGACAGATATGAACACTGAAGCTTTCTTT.

The chain uses TRBV5-5 and TRBJ2-7; D is perhaps TRBD1 (6 bases). Germline-derived CDR1 and CDR2 are SGHKS and YYEKEE (reference sequence). CDR3 length: 14 amino acids. V lost 4 bases and J lost 6, with 17 bases in between. CDR3 nucleotide sequence: TGTGCCAGCAGCCCGGACAGTGGAGTCCCCGAGCAGTACTTC. Translating gives CASSPDSGVPEQYF. Drawing the rest from reference TRBV5-5 and TRBJ2-7, the complete variable domain is DAGVTQSPTHLIKTRGQQVTLRCSPISGHKSVSWYQQVLGQGPQFIFQYYEKEERGRGNFPDRFSARQFPNYSSELNVNALLLGDSALYLCASSPDSGVPEQYFGPGTRLTVT.